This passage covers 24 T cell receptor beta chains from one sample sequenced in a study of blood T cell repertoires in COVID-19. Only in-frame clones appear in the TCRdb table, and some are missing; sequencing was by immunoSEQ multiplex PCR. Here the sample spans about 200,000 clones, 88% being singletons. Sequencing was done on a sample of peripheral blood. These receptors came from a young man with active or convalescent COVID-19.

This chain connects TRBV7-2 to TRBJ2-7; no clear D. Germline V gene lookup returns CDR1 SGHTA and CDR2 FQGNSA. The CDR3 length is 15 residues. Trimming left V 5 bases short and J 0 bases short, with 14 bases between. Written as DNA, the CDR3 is TGTGCCAGCAGCCAAACTGCAATTATCTCCTACGAGCAGTACTTC. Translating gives CASSQTAIISYEQYF.

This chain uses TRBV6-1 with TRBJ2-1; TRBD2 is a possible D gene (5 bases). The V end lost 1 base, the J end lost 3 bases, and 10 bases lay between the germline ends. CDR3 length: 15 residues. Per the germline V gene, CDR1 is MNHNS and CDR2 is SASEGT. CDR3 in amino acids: CASSEDPGIYNEQFF. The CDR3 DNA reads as TGTGCCAGCAGTGAAGACCCCGGGATCTACAATGAGCAGTTCTTC.

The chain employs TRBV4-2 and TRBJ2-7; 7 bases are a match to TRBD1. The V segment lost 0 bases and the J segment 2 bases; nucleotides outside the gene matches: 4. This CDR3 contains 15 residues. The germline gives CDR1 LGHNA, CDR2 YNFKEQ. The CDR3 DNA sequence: TGTGCCAGCAGCCAAGATGACAGGGCCACCTACGAGCAGTACTTC. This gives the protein CASSQDDRATYEQYF.

CDR3 region: CASSEFRQGADTEAFF. The CDR3 coding sequence is TGTGCCAGCAGCGAATTCAGACAGGGGGCTGACACTGAAGCTTTCTTT. The chain joins TRBV5-6 to TRBJ1-1; 10 bases are a match to TRBD1. This CDR3 has 16 residues. CDR1 and CDR2 (germline): SGHDT, YYEEEE. V shed 4 bases and J 3 bases; nucleotides not matched to a gene: 9.

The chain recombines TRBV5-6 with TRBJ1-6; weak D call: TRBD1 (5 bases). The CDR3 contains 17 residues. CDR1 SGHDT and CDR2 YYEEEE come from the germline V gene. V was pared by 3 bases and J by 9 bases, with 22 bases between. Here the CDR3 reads CASSSPPSRDLGSPLHF. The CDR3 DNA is TGTGCCAGCAGCTCGCCCCCCTCCAGGGACTTAGGTTCACCCCTCCACTTT.

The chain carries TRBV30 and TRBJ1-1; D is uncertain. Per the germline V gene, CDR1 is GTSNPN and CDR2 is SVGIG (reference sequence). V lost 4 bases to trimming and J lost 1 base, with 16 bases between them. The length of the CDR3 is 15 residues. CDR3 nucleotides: TGTGCCTGGAACCGTCTGGCTGGTTGGAACACTGAAGCTTTCTTT. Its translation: CAWNRLAGWNTEAFF.

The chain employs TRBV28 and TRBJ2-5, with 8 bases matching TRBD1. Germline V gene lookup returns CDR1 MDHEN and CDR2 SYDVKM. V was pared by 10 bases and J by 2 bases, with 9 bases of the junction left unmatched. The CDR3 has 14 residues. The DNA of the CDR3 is TGTGCCACGTTACAGGGGGGCCGACAAGAGACCCAGTACTTC. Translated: CATLQGGRQETQYF.

The CDR3: CVRSSRTDVFPPEAFF. CDR3 sequence (DNA): TGTGTCAGAAGCTCTCGGACAGATGTGTTTCCACCTGAAGCTTTCTTT. V is TRBV7-5 and J is TRBJ1-1; TRBD1 is the table's D call and was not checked against the DNA. TRBV7-5 is noted as a pseudogene. The CDR3 contains 16 residues.

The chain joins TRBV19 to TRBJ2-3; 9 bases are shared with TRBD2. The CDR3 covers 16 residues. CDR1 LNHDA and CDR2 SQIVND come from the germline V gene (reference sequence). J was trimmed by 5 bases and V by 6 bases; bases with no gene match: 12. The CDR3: CASSPSAGGPGDTQYF. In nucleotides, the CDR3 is TGTGCCAGTAGCCCCTCGGCGGGAGGGCCGGGAGATACGCAGTATTTT. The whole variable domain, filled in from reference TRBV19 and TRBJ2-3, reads DGGITQSPKYLFRKEGQNVTLSCEQNLNHDAMYWYRQDPGQGLRLIYYSQIVNDFQKGDIAEGYSVSREKKESFPLTVTSAQKNPTAFYLCASSPSAGGPGDTQYFGPGTRLTVL.

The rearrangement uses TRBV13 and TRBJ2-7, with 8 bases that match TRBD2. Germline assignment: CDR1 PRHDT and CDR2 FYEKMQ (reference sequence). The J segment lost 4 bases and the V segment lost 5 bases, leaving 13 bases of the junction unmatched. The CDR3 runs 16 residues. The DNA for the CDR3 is TGTGCCAGCAGCAAGCGAGGTAGCGGGATCATGTACGAGCAGTACTTC. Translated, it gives CASSKRGSGIMYEQYF.

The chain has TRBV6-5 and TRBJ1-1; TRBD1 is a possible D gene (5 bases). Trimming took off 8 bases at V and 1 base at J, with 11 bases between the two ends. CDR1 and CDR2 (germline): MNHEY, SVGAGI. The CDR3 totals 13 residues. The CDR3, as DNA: TGTGCCAGCCAACCAGGGTCGAACACTGAAGCTTTCTTT. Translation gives CASQPGSNTEAFF.

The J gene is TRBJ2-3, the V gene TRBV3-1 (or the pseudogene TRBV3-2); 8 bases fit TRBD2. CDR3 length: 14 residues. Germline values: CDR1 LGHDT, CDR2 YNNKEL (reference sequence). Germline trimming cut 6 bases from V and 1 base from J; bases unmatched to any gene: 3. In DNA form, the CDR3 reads TGTGCCAGCAGGGCGGGGGGTCGCACAGATACGCAGTATTTT. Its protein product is CASRAGGRTDTQYF.

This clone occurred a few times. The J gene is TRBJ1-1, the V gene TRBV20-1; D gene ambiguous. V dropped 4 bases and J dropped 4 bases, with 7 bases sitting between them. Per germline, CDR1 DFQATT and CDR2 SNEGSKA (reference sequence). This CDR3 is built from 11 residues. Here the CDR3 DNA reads TGCAGTGCTACACCACTCACTGAAGCTTTCTTT. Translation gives CSATPLTEAFF.

The CDR3 nucleotides read TGTGCCAGCTCGGAGGGATTCCATAATTCACCCCTCCACTTT. Its translation: CASSEGFHNSPLHF. The rearrangement links TRBV4-2 to TRBJ1-6; D remains ambiguous. Looked up from germline, CDR1 is LGHNA and CDR2 is YNFKEQ. V lost 8 bases, J lost 5 bases, and 13 bases lay in between. This CDR3 spans 14 amino acids.

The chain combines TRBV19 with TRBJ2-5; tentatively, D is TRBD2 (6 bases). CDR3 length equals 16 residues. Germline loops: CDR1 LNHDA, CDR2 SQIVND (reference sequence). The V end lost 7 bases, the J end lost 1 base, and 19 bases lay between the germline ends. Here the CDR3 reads CASTHSPGGSQETQYF. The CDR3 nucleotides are TGTGCCAGTACCCATAGCCCCGGGGGATCCCAAGAGACCCAGTACTTC.

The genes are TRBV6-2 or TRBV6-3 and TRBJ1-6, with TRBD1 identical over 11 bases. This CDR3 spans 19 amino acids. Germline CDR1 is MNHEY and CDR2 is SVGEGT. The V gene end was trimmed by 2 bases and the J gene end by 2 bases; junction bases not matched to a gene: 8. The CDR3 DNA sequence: TGTGCCAGCAGTTACAGCCGGGACAGGGGGAGGACCTATAATTCACCCCTCCACTTT. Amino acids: CASSYSRDRGRTYNSPLHF.

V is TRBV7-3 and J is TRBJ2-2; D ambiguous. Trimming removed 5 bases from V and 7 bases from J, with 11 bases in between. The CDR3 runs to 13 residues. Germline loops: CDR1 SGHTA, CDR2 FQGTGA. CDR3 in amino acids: CASSAGSDGELFF. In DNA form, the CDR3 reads TGTGCCAGCAGCGCCGGGTCCGACGGGGAGCTGTTTTTT.

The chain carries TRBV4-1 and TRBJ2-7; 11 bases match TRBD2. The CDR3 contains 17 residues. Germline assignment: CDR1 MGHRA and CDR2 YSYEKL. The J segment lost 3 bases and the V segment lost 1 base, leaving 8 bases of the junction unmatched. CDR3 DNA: TGCGCCAGCAGCCAAGGGACGTGGGGACTAGCGGACTACGAGCAGTACTTC. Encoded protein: CASSQGTWGLADYEQYF.

In nucleotides, the CDR3 is TGTGCCAGCAGCTTTTGGTCCAGGGTCAACTATGGCTACACCTTC. This encodes CASSFWSRVNYGYTF. The chain employs TRBV11-2 and TRBJ1-2; D might be TRBD1 (5 bases). There are 15 residues in the CDR3. The V and J ends lost 3 bases and 2 bases respectively, with 13 bases between them. The germline V gene has CDR1 SGHAT and CDR2 FQNNGV.

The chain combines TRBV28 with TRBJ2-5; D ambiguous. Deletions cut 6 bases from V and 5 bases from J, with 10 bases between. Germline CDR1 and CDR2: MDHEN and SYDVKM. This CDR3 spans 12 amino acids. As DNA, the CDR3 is TGTGCCAGCAGCTCATACGGGGAGACCCAGTACTTC. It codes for CASSSYGETQYF. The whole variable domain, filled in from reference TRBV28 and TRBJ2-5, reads DVKVTQSSRYLVKRTGEKVFLECVQDMDHENMFWYRQDPGLGLRLIYFSYDVKMKEKGDIPEGYSVSREKKERFSLILESASTNQTSMYLCASSSYGETQYFGPGTRLLVL.

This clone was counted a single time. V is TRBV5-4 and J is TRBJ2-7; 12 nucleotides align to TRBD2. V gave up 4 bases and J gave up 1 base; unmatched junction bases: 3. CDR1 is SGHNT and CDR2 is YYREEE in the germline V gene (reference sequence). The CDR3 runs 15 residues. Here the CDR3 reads CASSTTSGRSYEQYF. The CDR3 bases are TGTGCCAGCAGCACTACTAGCGGGAGGTCCTACGAGCAGTACTTC. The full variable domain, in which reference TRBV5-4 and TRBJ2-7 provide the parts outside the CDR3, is ETGVTQSPTHLIKTRGQQVTLRCSSQSGHNTVSWYQQALGQGPQFIFQYYREEENGRGNFPPRFSGLQFPNYSSELNVNALELDDSALYLCASSTTSGRSYEQYFGPGTRLTVT.

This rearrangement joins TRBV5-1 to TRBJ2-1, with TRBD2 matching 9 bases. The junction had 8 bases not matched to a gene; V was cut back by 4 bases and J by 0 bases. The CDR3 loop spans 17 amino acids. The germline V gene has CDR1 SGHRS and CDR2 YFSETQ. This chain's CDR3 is CASSERGASVSYNEQFF. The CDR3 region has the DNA TGCGCCAGCAGCGAGCGGGGGGCTTCTGTCTCCTACAATGAGCAGTTCTTC.

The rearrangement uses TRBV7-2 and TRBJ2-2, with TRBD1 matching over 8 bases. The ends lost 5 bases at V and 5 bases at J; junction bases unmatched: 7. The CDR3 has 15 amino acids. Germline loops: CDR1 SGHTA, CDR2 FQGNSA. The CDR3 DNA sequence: TGTGCCAGCAGCCCAATACAGGGGGTTACCGGGGAGCTGTTTTTT. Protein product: CASSPIQGVTGELFF.

The CDR3 sequence: CASSLGLATDTQYF. The CDR3 region has the DNA TGTGCCAGCAGCTTAGGGCTAGCCACAGATACGCAGTATTTT. The rearrangement uses TRBV11-3 and TRBJ2-3; TRBD2 is a possible D gene (5 bases). V dropped 1 base and J dropped 2 bases, with 7 bases sitting between them. Germline V gene lookup returns CDR1 SGHNT and CDR2 YENEEA. This CDR3 comprises 14 residues.